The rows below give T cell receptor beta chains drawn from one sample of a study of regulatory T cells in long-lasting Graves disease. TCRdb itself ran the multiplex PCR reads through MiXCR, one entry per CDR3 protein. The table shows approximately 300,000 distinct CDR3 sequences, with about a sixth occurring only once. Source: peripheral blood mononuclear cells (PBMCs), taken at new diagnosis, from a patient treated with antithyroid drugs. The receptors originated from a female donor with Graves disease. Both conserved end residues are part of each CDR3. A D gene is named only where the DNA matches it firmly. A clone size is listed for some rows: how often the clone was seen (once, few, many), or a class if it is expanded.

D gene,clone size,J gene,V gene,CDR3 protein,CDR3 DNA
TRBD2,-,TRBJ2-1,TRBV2,CASSESGTDNEQFF,TGTGCCAGCAGTGAGAGCGGGACCGACAATGAGCAGTTCTTC
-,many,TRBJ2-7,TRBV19,CASSDTGYYEQYF,TGTGCCAGTAGTGATACAGGATACTACGAGCAGTACTTC
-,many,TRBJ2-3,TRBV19,CASSAAVRLRPDTQYF,TGTGCCAGTAGTGCGGCCGTGAGACTTAGGCCAGATACGCAGTATTTT
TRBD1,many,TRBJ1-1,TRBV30,CAWSVRQGATEAFF,TGTGCCTGGAGTGTACGACAGGGGGCTACTGAAGCTTTCTTT
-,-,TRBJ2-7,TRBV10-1,CASSDREPYEQYF,TGCGCCAGCAGTGACAGGGAGCCCTACGAGCAGTACTTC
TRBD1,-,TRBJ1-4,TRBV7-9,CASSRTGGREKLFF,TGTGCCAGCAGTCGGACAGGGGGCCGAGAAAAACTGTTTTTT
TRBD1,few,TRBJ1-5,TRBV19,CASSIEGGRPQHF,TGTGCCAGTAGTATTGAAGGGGGCCGGCCCCAGCATTTT
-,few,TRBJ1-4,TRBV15,CATSSPGGDPPGELFF,TGTGCCACCAGCAGTCCCGGGGGAGATCCGCCTGGGGAACTGTTTTTT
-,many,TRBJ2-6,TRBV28,CASSPPEFGANVLTF,TGTGCCAGCAGTCCTCCAGAGTTCGGGGCCAACGTCCTGACTTTC
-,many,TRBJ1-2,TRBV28,CASSTGPNYGYTF,TGTGCCAGCAGTACGGGACCGAACTATGGCTACACCTTC
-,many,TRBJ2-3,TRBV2,CASSEPDSPSFDTQYF,TGTGCCAGCAGTGAGCCAGACAGCCCTAGCTTTGATACGCAGTATTTT
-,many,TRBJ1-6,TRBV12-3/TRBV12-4,CASSPTDMDSPLHF,TGTGCCAGCAGCCCGACAGATATGGATTCACCCCTCCACTTT
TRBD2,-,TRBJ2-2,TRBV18,CASSSLAGSNTGELFF,TGTGCCAGCTCATCACTAGCGGGGTCGAACACCGGGGAGCTGTTTTTT
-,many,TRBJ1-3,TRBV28,CASSLLSSGNTIYF,TGTGCCAGCAGTTTATTAAGTTCTGGAAACACCATATATTTT
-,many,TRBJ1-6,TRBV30,CAWNVLGISPLHF,TGTGCCTGGAACGTCTTGGGGATCTCACCCCTCCACTTT
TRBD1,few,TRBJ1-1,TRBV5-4,CASSLGQGFSEAFF,TGTGCCAGCAGCCTCGGACAGGGGTTCTCTGAAGCTTTCTTT
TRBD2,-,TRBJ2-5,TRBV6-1,CASSELLAGETQYF,TGTGCCAGCAGTGAGCTCCTAGCGGGAGAGACCCAGTACTTC
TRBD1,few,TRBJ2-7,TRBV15,CATRDPGQGFHEQYF,TGTGCCACCAGGGACCCGGGACAGGGGTTCCACGAGCAGTACTTC
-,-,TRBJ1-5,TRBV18,CASSGTEQPQHF,TGTGCCAGCTCGGGGACCGAACAGCCCCAGCATTTT
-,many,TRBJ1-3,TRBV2,CASSSGNTIYF,TGTGCCAGCAGCTCTGGAAACACCATATATTTT
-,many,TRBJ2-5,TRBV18,CASSPMAGQETQYF,TGTGCCAGCTCCCCGATGGCAGGCCAAGAGACCCAGTACTTC
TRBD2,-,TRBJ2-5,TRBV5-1,CASSFLSGREETQYF,TGCGCCAGCAGCTTCCTTAGCGGGAGGGAGGAGACCCAGTACTTC
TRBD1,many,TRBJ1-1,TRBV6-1,CASSPYRTGADTEAFF,TGTGCCAGCAGTCCATACAGGACAGGGGCGGACACTGAAGCTTTCTTT
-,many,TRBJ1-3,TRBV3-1,CATGTRSGNTIYF,TGTGCCACCGGTACGAGATCCGGAAACACCATATATTTT